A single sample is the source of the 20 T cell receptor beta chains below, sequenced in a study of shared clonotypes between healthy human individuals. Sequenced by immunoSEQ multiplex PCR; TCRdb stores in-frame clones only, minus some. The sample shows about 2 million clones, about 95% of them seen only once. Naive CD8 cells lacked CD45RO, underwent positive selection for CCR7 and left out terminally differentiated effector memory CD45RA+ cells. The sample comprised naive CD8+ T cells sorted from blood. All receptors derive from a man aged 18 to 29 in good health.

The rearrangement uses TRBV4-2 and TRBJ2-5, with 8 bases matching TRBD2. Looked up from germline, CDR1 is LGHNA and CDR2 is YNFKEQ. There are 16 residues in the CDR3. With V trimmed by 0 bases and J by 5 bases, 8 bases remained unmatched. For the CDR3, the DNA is TGTGCCAGCAGCCAAGATCGAAGCGGGGGTGTGGAGACCCAGTACTTC. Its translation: CASSQDRSGGVETQYF.

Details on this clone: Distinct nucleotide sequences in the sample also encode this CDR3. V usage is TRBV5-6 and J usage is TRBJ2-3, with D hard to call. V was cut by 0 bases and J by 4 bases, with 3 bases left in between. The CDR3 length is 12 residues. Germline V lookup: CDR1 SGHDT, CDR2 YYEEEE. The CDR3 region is CASSLGSDTQYF. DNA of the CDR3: TGTGCCAGCAGCTTGGGGTCAGATACGCAGTATTTT.

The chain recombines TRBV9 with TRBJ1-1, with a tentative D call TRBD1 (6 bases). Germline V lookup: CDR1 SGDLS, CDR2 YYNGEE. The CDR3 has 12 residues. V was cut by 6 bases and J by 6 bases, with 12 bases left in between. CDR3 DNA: TGTGCCAGCACCTCGGGGGCCGCTGAAGCTTTCTTT. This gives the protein CASTSGAAEAFF.

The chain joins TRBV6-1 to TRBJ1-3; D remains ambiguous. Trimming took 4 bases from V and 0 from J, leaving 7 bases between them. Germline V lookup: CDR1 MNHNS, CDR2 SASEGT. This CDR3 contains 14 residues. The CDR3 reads CASSVGNSGNTIYF. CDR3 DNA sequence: TGTGCCAGCAGTGTTGGGAACTCTGGAAACACCATATATTTT.

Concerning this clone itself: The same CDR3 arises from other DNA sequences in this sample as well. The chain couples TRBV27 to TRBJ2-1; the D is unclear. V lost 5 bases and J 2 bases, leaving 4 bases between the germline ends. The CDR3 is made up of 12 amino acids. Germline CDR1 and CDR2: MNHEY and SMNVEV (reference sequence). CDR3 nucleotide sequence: TGTGCCAGCAGTCCCACCTACAATGAGCAGTTCTTC. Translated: CASSPTYNEQFF.

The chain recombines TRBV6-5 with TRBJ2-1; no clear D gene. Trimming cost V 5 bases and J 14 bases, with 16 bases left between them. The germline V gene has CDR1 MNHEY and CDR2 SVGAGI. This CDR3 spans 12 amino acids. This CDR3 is CASSEETAEEFF. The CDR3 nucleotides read TGTGCCAGCAGTGAAGAGACCGCCGAGGAGTTCTTC.

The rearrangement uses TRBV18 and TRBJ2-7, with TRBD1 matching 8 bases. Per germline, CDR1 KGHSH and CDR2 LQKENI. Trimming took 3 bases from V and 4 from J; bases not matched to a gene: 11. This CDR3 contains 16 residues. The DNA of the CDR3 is TGTGCCAGCTCACCGCAGAGGACAGGGACGGGTTACGAGCAGTACTTC. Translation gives CASSPQRTGTGYEQYF.

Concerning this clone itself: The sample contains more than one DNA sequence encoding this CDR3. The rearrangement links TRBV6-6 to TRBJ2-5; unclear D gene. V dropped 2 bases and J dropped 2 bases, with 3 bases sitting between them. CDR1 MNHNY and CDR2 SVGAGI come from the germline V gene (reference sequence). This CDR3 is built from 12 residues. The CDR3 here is CASSYLQETQYF. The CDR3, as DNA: TGTGCCAGCAGTTACCTTCAAGAGACCCAGTACTTC.

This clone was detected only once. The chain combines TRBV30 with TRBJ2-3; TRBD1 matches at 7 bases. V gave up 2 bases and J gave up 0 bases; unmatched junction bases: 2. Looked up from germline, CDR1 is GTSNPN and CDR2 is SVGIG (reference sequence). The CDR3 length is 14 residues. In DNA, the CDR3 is TGTGCCTGGAGTTCGGGACAGAGCACAGATACGCAGTATTTT. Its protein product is CAWSSGQSTDTQYF.

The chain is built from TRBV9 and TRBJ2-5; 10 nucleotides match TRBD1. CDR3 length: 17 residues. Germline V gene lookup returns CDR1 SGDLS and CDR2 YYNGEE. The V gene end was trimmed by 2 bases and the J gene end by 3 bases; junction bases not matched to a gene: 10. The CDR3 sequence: CASSVRDRGLLEETQYF. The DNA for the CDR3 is TGTGCCAGCAGCGTTAGGGACAGGGGTCTACTGGAAGAGACCCAGTACTTC.

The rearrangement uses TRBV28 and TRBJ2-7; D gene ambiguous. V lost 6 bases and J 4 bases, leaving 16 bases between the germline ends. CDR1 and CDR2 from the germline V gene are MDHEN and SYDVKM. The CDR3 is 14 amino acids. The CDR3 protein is CASSAVGFLYEQYF. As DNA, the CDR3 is TGTGCCAGCAGCGCGGTCGGTTTTCTTTACGAGCAGTACTTC.

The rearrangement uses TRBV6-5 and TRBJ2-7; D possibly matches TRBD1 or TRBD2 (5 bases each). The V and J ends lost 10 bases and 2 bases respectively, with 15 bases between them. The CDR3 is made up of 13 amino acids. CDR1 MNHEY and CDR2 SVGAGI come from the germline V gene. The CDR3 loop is CATRRGYTYEQYF. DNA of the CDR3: TGTGCCACCCGACGGGGCTACACCTACGAGCAGTACTTC.

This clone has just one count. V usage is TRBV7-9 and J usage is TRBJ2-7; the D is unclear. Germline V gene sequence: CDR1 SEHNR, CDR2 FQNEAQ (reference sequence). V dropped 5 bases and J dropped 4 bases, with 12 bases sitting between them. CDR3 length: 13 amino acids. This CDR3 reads CASSGQLGYEQYF. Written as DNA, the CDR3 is TGTGCCAGCAGCGGGCAGCTCGGATACGAGCAGTACTTC.

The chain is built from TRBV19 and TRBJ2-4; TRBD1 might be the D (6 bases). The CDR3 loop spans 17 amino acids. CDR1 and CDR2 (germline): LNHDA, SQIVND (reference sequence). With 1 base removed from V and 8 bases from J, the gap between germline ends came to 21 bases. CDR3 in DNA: TGTGCCAGTAGTATAGGAGGGGTTGGACAGCCCACGGACATTCAGTACTTC. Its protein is CASSIGGVGQPTDIQYF.

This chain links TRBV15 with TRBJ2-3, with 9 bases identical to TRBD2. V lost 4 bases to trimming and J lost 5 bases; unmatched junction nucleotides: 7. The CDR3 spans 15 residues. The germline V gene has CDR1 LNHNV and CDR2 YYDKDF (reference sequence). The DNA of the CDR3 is TGTGCCACCAGCACCCTAGCGGGATGGGGAGATACGCAGTATTTT. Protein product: CATSTLAGWGDTQYF.

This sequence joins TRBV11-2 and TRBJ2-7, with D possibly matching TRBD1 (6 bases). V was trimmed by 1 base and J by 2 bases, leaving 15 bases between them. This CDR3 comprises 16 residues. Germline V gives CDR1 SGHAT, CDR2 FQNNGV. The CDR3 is CASSLVVTGVPYEQYF. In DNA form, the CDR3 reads TGTGCCAGCAGCTTAGTAGTGACAGGTGTTCCCTACGAGCAGTACTTC.

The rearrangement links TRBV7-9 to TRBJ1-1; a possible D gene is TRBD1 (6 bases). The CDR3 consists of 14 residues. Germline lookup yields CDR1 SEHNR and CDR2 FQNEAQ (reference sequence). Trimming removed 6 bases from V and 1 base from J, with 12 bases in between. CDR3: CASRGEGENTEAFF. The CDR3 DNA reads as TGTGCCAGCAGGGGAGAGGGGGAGAACACTGAAGCTTTCTTT.

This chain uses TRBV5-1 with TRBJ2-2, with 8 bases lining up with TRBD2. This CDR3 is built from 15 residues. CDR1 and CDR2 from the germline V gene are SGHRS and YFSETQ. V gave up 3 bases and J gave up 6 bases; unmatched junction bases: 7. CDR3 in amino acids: CASSSSGGPPGELFF. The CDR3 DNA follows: TGCGCCAGCAGCTCATCGGGAGGGCCGCCCGGGGAGCTGTTTTTT.

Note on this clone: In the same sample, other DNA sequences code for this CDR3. Here the CDR3 DNA reads TGTGCCAGCAGCTTAGGGGGACCCTACGAGCAGTACTTC. Amino acid sequence: CASSLGGPYEQYF. V gene TRBV5-5 combines with J gene TRBJ2-7; TRBD1 might be the D (6 bases). Germline CDR1 is SGHKS and CDR2 is YYEKEE (reference sequence). The CDR3 totals 13 residues. V was trimmed by 2 bases and J by 2 bases, leaving 8 bases between them.

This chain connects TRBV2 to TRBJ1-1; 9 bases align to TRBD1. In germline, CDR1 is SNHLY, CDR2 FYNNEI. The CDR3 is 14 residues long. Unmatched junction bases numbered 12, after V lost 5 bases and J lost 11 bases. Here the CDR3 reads CASSSTGTGWYAFF. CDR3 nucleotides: TGTGCCAGCAGTTCCACCGGGACAGGGTGGTATGCTTTCTTT.